This T cell receptor beta chain was observed in a study of T cell responses to AZD1222 COVID-19 vaccine. CDR1 SGHAT and CDR2 FQNNGV come from the germline V gene. The V gene lost 1 base and the J gene lost 5 bases, with 20 bases spanning the gap. This CDR3 has 17 residues. This clone was seen once. Clones were sequenced by immunoSEQ multiplex PCR, and TCRdb holds only the in-frame ones, with some missing. The sample yields more than 90,000 clones, roughly 91% seen once. The starting material was peripheral blood, obtained 28 days after the second AZD1222 dose. The TCR sequence derives from an adult who received the AZD1222 COVID-19 vaccine. The chain has TRBV11-2 and TRBJ2-5; no clear D gene. CDR3 in amino acids: CASSLGRAGYLRETQYF. CDR3 DNA sequence: TGTGCCAGCAGCTTAGGCCGGGCTGGCTACCTCCGGGAGACCCAGTACTTC.